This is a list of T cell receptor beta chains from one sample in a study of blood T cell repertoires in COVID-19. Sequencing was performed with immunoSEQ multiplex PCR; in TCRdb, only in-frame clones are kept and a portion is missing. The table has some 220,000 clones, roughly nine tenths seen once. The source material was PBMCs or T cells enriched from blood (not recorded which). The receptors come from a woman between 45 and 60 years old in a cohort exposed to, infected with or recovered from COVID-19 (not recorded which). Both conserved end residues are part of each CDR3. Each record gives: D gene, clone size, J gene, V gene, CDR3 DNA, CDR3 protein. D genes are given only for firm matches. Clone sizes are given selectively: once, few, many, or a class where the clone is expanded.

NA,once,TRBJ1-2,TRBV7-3,TGTGCCAGCAGCCCGGGACAAGTTGGCTATGGCTACACCTTC,CASSPGQVGYGYTF
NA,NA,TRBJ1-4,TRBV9,TGTGCCAGCAGCGTATTGGAGGGAGGAGAAAAACTGTTTTTT,CASSVLEGGEKLFF
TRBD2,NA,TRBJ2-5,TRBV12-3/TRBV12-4,TGTGCCACCTCTCGACTAGCGGTAGAGACCCAGTACTTC,CATSRLAVETQYF
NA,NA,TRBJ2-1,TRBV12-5,TGTGCTAGTACAGCCCTGAGCTCCTACAATGAGCAGTTCTTC,CASTALSSYNEQFF
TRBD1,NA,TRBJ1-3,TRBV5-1,TGCGCCAGCACCACGGGACAGGGAGGTGGAAACACCATATATTTT,CASTTGQGGGNTIYF
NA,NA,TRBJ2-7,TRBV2,TGTGCCAGCAGTGAGGGCTTCGGGCAGTACTTC,CASSEGFGQYF
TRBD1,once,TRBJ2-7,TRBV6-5,TGTGCCAGCAGGACCGAGGGACAGGGGTCCTACGAGCAGTACTTC,CASRTEGQGSYEQYF
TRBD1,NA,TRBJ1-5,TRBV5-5,TGTGCCAGCAGCAGAACAGGGGTGAGCAATCAGCCCCAGCATTTT,CASSRTGVSNQPQHF
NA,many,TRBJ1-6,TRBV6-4,TGTGCCAGCAGCGCCCGAGTAGAGAATTCACCCCTCCACTTT,CASSARVENSPLHF
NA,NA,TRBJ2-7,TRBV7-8,TGTGCCAGCAGCTTAGCGGGCAGGTACGAGCAGTACTTC,CASSLAGRYEQYF
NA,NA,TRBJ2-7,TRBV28,TGTGCCAGCAGTTTAAACGGGGTCGAGCAGTACTTC,CASSLNGVEQYF
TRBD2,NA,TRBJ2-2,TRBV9,TGTGCCAGCAGCGTTTCTAGCGGGAACACCGGGGAGCTGTTTTTT,CASSVSSGNTGELFF
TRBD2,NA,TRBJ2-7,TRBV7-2,TGTGCCAGCAGCCAAGCCGCCGGGGGGGCCTACGAGCAGTACTTC,CASSQAAGGAYEQYF
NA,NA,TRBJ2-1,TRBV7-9,TGTGCCAGCAGCTTAACGCAGGGCCTAATCTTC,CASSLTQGLIF
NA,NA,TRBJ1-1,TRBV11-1,TGTGCCAGCAAGGAGGACCAGAGGCTAATGAACACTGAAGCTTTCTTT,CASKEDQRLMNTEAFF
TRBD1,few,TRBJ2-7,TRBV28,TGTGCCAGCAGTTTTACCCGGTACAGGGGGGTCTACGAGCAGTACTTC,CASSFTRYRGVYEQYF
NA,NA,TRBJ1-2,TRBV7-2,TGTGCCAGCAGCCTGCCGTACTCGGGGGGCCATGGCTACACCTTC,CASSLPYSGGHGYTF
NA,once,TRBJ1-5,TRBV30,TGTGCCTGGAGTCGGGAGTCCCATCAGCCCCAGCATTTT,CAWSRESHQPQHF
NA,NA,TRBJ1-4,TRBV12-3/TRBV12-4,TGTGCCACCGCCGGGACAAGTAATGAAAAACTGTTTTTT,CATAGTSNEKLFF
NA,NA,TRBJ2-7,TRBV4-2,TGTGCCAGCAGCCAAGGCGGGGAACCCCACGAGCAGTACTTC,CASSQGGEPHEQYF
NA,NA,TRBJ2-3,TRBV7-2,TGTGCCAGCAGGATGGAGTGGACTGGGGATACGCAGTATTTT,CASRMEWTGDTQYF
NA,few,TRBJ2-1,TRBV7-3,TGTGCCAGCAGCTTAACCGGTTCCGAGCAGTTCTTC,CASSLTGSEQFF
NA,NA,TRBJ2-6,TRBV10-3,TGTGCCGCCAGTAGGGGCTCAGGGGCCAACGTCCTGACTTTC,CAASRGSGANVLTF
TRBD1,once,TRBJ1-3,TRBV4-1,TGCGCCAGCAGCTCGACAGGGAGCTCTGGAAACACCATATATTTT,CASSSTGSSGNTIYF
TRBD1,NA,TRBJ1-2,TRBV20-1,TGCAGTGCTAACAGGGGCTATGGCTACACCTTC,CSANRGYGYTF
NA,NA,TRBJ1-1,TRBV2,TGTGCCAGCAGTGTCGGGGGGGCAGCTTTCTTT,CASSVGGAAFF
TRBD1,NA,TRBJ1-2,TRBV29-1,TGCAGCGTTGAAGGGACAGGACATGGCTACACCTTC,CSVEGTGHGYTF
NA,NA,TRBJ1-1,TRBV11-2,TGTGCCAGCAGCTTAACCGCCGGGATTCACGCCGGGGCTTTCTTT,CASSLTAGIHAGAFF
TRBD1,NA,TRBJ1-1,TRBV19,TGTGCCAGTAGTGGCAGACAGGGAACTGAAGCTTTCTTT,CASSGRQGTEAFF
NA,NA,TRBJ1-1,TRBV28,TGTGCCACCCGAGGGGAGGCCCGCGGCACTGAAGCTTTCTTT,CATRGEARGTEAFF
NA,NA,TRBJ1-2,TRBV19,TGTGCCAGTAGAGAGGGGCGGGGTGGCTACACCTTC,CASREGRGGYTF
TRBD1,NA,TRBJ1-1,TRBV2,TGTGCCAGCAGTAACCAGGGGGATGGGGGAGCTTTCTTT,CASSNQGDGGAFF
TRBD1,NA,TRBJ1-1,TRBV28,TGTGCCAGCAGTGGTATAGACAGGGGCACTGAAGCTTTCTTT,CASSGIDRGTEAFF
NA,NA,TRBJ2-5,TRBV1,TGCACCAGCAGCCCCGCCAGGCGGGGCGGGACCCAGTACTTC,CTSSPARRGGTQYF
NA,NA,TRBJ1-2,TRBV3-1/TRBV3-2,TGTGCCAGCAGCCAAGTCCTAGACACAGGATACTATGGCTACACCTTC,CASSQVLDTGYYGYTF
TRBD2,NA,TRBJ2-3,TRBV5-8,TGTGCCAGCAGCCCCGGGAGGGGACGGGATACGCAGTATTTT,CASSPGRGRDTQYF
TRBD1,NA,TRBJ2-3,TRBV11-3,TGTGCCAGCAGCCAAGGACAGGGCAGCACAGATACGCAGTATTTT,CASSQGQGSTDTQYF
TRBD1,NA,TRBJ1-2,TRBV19,TGTGCCAGTAGGGACAGGGGGCGAGGCTACACCTTC,CASRDRGRGYTF
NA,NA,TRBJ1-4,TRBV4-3,TGCGCCAGCAGCCAAGACAGGGGTCGTAATGAAAAACTGTTTTTT,CASSQDRGRNEKLFF
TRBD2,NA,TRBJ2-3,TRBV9,TGTGCCAGCAGCGTAGCTAGCGGGGTAGTCGCAGATACGCAGTATTTT,CASSVASGVVADTQYF
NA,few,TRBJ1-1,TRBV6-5,TGTGCCAGCTCAACCCCCCAGGAAGCTTTCTTT,CASSTPQEAFF
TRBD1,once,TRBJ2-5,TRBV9,TGTGCCAGCAGCGTAGGAACGGACAGGGGGGAGACCCAGTACTTC,CASSVGTDRGETQYF
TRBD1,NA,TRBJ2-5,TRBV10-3,TGTGCCATCAGTGAACATGACAGGGTCCAAGAGACCCAGTACTTC,CAISEHDRVQETQYF
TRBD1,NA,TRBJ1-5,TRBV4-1,TGCGCCAGCAGCCTAAACTCCGGGACAGTCCAGCCCCAGCATTTT,CASSLNSGTVQPQHF
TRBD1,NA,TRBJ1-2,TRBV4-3,TGCGCCAGCAGCCCCTACCTCGGGACAGGGCACCGGGGAGACTATGGCTACACCTTC,CASSPYLGTGHRGDYGYTF
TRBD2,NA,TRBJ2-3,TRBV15,TGTGCCACCAGCAGAGATTTTAGGAGCGGGGGGAGCACAGATACGCAGTATTTT,CATSRDFRSGGSTDTQYF
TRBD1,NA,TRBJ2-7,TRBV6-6,TGTGCCAGCAGCTCTCGACAGGGGGCCCACTACGAGCAGTACTTC,CASSSRQGAHYEQYF
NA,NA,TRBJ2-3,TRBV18,TGTGCCAGCTCACCACCACAGGGCGACTCGTTCGCGGATACGCAGTATTTT,CASSPPQGDSFADTQYF
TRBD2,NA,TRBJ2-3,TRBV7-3,TGTGCCAGCAGCTTAAAAAAACGGGGGGGCCTCCCAGATACGCAGTATTTT,CASSLKKRGGLPDTQYF
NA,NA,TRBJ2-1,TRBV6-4,TGTGCCAGCAGTGACTCAACAGGGTGGGGGGAGCAGTTCTTC,CASSDSTGWGEQFF
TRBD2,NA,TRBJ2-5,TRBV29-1,TGCAGCGTCGTGACTAGCGGGGGAGAGACCCAGTACTTC,CSVVTSGGETQYF